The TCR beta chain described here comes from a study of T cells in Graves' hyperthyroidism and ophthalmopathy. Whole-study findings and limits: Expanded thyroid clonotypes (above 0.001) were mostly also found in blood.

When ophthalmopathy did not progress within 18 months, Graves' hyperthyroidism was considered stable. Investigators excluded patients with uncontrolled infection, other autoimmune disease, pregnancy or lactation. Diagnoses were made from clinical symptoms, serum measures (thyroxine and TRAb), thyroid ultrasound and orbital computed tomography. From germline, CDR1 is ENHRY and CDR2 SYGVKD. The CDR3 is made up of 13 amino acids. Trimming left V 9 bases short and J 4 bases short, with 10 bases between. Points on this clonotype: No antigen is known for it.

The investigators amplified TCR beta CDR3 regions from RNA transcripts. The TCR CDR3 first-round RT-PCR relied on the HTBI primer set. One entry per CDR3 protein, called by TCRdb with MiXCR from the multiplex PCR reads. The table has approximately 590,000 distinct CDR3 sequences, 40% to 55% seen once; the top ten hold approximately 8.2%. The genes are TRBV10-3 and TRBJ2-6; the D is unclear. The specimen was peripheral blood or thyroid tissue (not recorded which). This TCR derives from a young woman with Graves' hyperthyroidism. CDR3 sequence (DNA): TGTGCCATTGAGGTGGGGGGGGCCAACGTCCTGACTTTC. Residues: CAIEVGGANVLTF.